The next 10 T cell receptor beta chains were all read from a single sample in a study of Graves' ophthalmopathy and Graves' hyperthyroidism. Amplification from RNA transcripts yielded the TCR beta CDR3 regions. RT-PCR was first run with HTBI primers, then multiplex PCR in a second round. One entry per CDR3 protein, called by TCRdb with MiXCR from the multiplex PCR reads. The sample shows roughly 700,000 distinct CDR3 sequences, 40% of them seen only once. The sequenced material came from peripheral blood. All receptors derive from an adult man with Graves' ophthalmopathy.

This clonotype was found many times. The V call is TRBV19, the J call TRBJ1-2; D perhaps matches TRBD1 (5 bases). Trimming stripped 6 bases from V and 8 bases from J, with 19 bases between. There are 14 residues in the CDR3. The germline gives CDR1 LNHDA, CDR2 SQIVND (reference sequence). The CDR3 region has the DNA TGTGCCAGTAGCCATGAGCCGGGGACGGGAGGCTACACCTTC. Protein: CASSHEPGTGGYTF.

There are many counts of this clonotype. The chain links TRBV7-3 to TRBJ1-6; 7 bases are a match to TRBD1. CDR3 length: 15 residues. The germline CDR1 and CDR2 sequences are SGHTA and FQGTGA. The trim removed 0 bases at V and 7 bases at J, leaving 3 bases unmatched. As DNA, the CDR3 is TGTGCCAGCAGCTTAACGTCAGGGGGAAATTCACCCCTCCACTTT. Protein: CASSLTSGGNSPLHF.

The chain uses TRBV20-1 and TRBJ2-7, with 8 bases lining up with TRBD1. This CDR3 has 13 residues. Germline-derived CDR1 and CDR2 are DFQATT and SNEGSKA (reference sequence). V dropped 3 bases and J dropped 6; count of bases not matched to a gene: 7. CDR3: CSARDRVSVEQYF. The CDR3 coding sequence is TGCAGTGCTAGGGACAGGGTATCTGTCGAGCAGTACTTC.

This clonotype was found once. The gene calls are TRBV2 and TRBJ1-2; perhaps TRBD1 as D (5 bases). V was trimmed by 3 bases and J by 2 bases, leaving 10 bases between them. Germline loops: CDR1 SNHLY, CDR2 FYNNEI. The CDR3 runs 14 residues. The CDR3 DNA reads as TGTGCCAGCAGTGAGGCGAGACAGAACTATGGCTACACCTTC. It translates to CASSEARQNYGYTF.

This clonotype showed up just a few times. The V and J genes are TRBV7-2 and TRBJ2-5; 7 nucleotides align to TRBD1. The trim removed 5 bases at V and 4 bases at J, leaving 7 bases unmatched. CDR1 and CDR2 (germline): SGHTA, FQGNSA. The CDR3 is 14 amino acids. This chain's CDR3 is CASSPGTAPETQYF. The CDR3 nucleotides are TGTGCCAGCAGCCCAGGGACAGCTCCAGAGACCCAGTACTTC.

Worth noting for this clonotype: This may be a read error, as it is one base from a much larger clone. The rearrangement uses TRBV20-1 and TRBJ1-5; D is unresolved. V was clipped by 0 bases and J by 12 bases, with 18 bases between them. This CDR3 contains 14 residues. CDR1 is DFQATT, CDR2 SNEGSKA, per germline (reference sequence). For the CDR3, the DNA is TGCAGTGCTAGAGATGACGCCGTGACGTGGGTCCAGCATTTT. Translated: CSARDDAVTWVQHF.

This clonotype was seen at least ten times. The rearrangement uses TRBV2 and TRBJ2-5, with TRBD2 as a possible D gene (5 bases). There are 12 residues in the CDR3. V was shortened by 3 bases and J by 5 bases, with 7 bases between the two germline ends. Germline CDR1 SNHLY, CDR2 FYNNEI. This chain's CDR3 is CASSEGGETQYF. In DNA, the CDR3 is TGTGCCAGCAGTGAGGGCGGGGAGACCCAGTACTTC.

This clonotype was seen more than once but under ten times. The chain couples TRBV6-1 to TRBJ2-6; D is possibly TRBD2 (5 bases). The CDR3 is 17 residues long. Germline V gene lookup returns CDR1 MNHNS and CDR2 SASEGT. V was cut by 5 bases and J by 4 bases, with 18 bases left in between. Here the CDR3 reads CASSRRDYGSGANVLTF. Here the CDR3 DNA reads TGTGCCAGCAGTCGCCGGGATTATGGCTCCGGGGCCAACGTCCTGACTTTC.

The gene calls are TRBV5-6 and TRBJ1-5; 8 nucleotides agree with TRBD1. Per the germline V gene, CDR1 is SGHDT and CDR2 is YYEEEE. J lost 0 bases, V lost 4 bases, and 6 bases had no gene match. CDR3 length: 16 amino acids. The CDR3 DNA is TGTGCCAGCAGCAACTCCCAGGGGGCTAGCAATCAGCCCCAGCATTTT. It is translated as CASSNSQGASNQPQHF.

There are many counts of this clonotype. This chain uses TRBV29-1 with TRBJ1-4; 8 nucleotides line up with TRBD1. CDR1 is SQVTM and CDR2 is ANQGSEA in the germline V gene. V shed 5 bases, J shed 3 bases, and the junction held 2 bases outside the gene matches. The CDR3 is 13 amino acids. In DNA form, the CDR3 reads TGCAGCGTTCCGGGACAGGCTAATGAAAAACTGTTTTTT. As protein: CSVPGQANEKLFF.